This TCR beta chain was documented in a study of T cell changes during pregnancy in multiple sclerosis. V lost 5 bases, J lost 2 bases, and 10 bases stayed unmatched. The germline gives CDR1 SEHNR, CDR2 FQNEAQ (reference sequence). The CDR3 runs 17 residues. Using immunoSEQ multiplex PCR, the repertoire was profiled, and TCRdb retains in-frame clones only, with some absent. The data contain roughly 85,000 clones, about nine tenths of them singletons. The TCR comes from a female donor with multiple sclerosis, enrolled in a pregnancy study. This rearrangement joins TRBV7-9 to TRBJ2-3; the match to TRBD2 covers 10 bases. Here the sequenced sample was peripheral blood, taken in the first trimester of pregnancy. CDR3 sequence: CASSGVASGRVTDTQYF. CDR3 in DNA: TGTGCCAGCAGCGGCGTTGCGAGCGGGAGGGTCACAGATACGCAGTATTTT.